These T cell receptor beta chains were read from a single sample in a study of blood T cell repertoires in COVID-19. The method was immunoSEQ multiplex PCR; TCRdb's version includes in-frame clones alone and lacks a portion of them. The table shows roughly 180,000 clones, with roughly 84% occurring only once. Sequencing was performed on peripheral blood. Receptor source: an elderly woman with active or convalescent COVID-19. Each CDR3 is given with its conserved first and last residue. Each record gives: D gene, J gene, V gene, clone size, CDR3 protein, CDR3 DNA. D genes are given only for firm matches. For some rows the clone size is stated as once, few or many, or as a class when expanded; others skip it.

d_gene: TRBD1
j_gene: TRBJ1-2
v_gene: TRBV5-4
abundance: -
CDR3aa: CASSGDRENYGYTF
CDR3nt: TGTGCCAGCAGCGGGGACAGGGAGAACTATGGCTACACCTTC

d_gene: TRBD1
j_gene: TRBJ2-1
v_gene: TRBV6-6
abundance: -
CDR3aa: CASTLPWTGSVNEQFF
CDR3nt: TGTGCCAGCACCTTACCCTGGACAGGGTCAGTCAATGAGCAGTTCTTC

d_gene: -
j_gene: TRBJ2-1
v_gene: TRBV9
abundance: -
CDR3aa: CASSVSYNEQFF
CDR3nt: TGTGCCAGCAGCGTTTCGTACAATGAGCAGTTCTTC

d_gene: -
j_gene: TRBJ1-5
v_gene: TRBV2
abundance: -
CDR3aa: CASRAVGGGSNQPQHF
CDR3nt: TGTGCCAGCAGGGCCGTCGGCGGGGGCAGCAATCAGCCCCAGCATTTT

d_gene: TRBD2
j_gene: TRBJ2-3
v_gene: TRBV7-9
abundance: -
CDR3aa: CASSLDLAGELTDTQYF
CDR3nt: TGTGCCAGCAGCTTAGACCTAGCGGGAGAGCTCACAGATACGCAGTATTTT

d_gene: -
j_gene: TRBJ1-4
v_gene: TRBV6-2/TRBV6-3
abundance: -
CDR3aa: CASSFATNEKLFF
CDR3nt: TGTGCCAGCAGTTTCGCAACTAATGAAAAACTGTTTTTT

d_gene: -
j_gene: TRBJ2-5
v_gene: TRBV12-3/TRBV12-4
abundance: -
CDR3aa: CASSPDITRGRYF
CDR3nt: TGTGCCAGCAGTCCTGATATCACCAGGGGCCGGTACTTC

d_gene: -
j_gene: TRBJ2-7
v_gene: TRBV7-9
abundance: -
CDR3aa: CASSLAQGTTEQYF
CDR3nt: TGTGCCAGCAGCTTAGCGCAGGGGACTACCGAGCAGTACTTC

d_gene: -
j_gene: TRBJ1-5
v_gene: TRBV28
abundance: -
CDR3aa: CASTPPFQPQHF
CDR3nt: TGTGCCAGCACCCCTCCCTTTCAGCCCCAGCATTTT

d_gene: -
j_gene: TRBJ2-3
v_gene: TRBV18
abundance: -
CDR3aa: CASSPERQTTDTQYF
CDR3nt: TGTGCCAGCTCACCAGAAAGGCAGACTACAGATACGCAGTATTTT

d_gene: TRBD2
j_gene: TRBJ2-3
v_gene: TRBV28
abundance: -
CDR3aa: CASSGGLAGGDTQYF
CDR3nt: TGTGCCAGCAGTGGAGGACTAGCGGGAGGAGATACGCAGTATTTT

d_gene: TRBD2
j_gene: TRBJ2-5
v_gene: TRBV5-1
abundance: once
CDR3aa: CASSDGTSETQYF
CDR3nt: TGCGCCAGCAGCGACGGGACTAGTGAGACCCAGTACTTC

d_gene: TRBD1
j_gene: TRBJ1-4
v_gene: TRBV5-1
abundance: once
CDR3aa: CASSLTGTANEKLFF
CDR3nt: TGCGCCAGCAGCTTGACCGGGACAGCTAATGAAAAACTGTTTTTT

d_gene: TRBD1
j_gene: TRBJ1-2
v_gene: TRBV20-1
abundance: once
CDR3aa: CSAPTGLGYTF
CDR3nt: TGCAGTGCCCCGACAGGGCTTGGCTACACCTTC

d_gene: -
j_gene: TRBJ1-5
v_gene: TRBV24-1
abundance: -
CDR3aa: CATSDTDQPQHF
CDR3nt: TGTGCCACCAGTGATACAGATCAGCCCCAGCATTTT

d_gene: -
j_gene: TRBJ1-1
v_gene: TRBV6-5
abundance: -
CDR3aa: CASSYSRTGEAFF
CDR3nt: TGTGCCAGCAGTTACTCCCGGACGGGAGAAGCTTTCTTT

d_gene: TRBD1
j_gene: TRBJ2-3
v_gene: TRBV5-1
abundance: once
CDR3aa: CASSFTGGADTQYF
CDR3nt: TGCGCCAGCAGCTTTACAGGGGGTGCAGATACGCAGTATTTT

d_gene: TRBD1
j_gene: TRBJ1-1
v_gene: TRBV5-1
abundance: -
CDR3aa: CASSLRDRGPNTEAFF
CDR3nt: TGCGCCAGCAGCCTCCGGGACAGGGGACCTAACACTGAAGCTTTCTTT

d_gene: -
j_gene: TRBJ2-1
v_gene: TRBV5-1
abundance: -
CDR3aa: CASMAGPSSYNEQFF
CDR3nt: TGCGCCAGCATGGCGGGCCCGAGCTCCTACAATGAGCAGTTCTTC

d_gene: TRBD1
j_gene: TRBJ1-4
v_gene: TRBV11-2
abundance: -
CDR3aa: CASSPSTGAISNEKLFF
CDR3nt: TGTGCCAGCAGCCCGTCGACAGGGGCTATTTCTAATGAAAAACTGTTTTTT

d_gene: -
j_gene: TRBJ2-7
v_gene: TRBV6-2/TRBV6-3
abundance: -
CDR3aa: CASTPQRLVRGDEQYF
CDR3nt: TGTGCCAGCACCCCTCAGCGGCTGGTACGTGGGGACGAGCAGTACTTC

d_gene: -
j_gene: TRBJ2-1
v_gene: TRBV5-1
abundance: -
CDR3aa: CASSLDSGKIFNEQFF
CDR3nt: TGCGCCAGCAGCTTGGATTCCGGGAAAATTTTCAATGAGCAGTTCTTC

d_gene: -
j_gene: TRBJ1-5
v_gene: TRBV12-3/TRBV12-4
abundance: -
CDR3aa: CASRRSGNQPQHF
CDR3nt: TGTGCCAGCAGGCGTTCTGGCAATCAGCCCCAGCATTTT

d_gene: TRBD1
j_gene: TRBJ2-3
v_gene: TRBV28
abundance: -
CDR3aa: CASSLLRGQGATDTQYF
CDR3nt: TGTGCCAGCAGCTTACTACGGGGACAGGGGGCCACAGATACGCAGTATTTT

d_gene: -
j_gene: TRBJ1-1
v_gene: TRBV19
abundance: -
CDR3aa: CASRPLTGPNTEAFF
CDR3nt: TGTGCCAGTAGACCGTTGACAGGCCCTAACACTGAAGCTTTCTTT

d_gene: TRBD1
j_gene: TRBJ1-2
v_gene: TRBV7-8
abundance: -
CDR3aa: CASSRGDSSGYTF
CDR3nt: TGTGCCAGCAGCCGGGGGGACAGTAGCGGCTACACCTTC

d_gene: -
j_gene: TRBJ1-6
v_gene: TRBV3-1/TRBV3-2
abundance: many
CDR3aa: CASSPVGSYNSPLHF
CDR3nt: TGTGCCAGCAGCCCCGTCGGGTCCTATAATTCACCCCTCCACTTT

d_gene: TRBD1
j_gene: TRBJ1-1
v_gene: TRBV6-5
abundance: -
CDR3aa: CASRRRGQGSTEAFF
CDR3nt: TGTGCCAGCAGGCGCCGGGGACAGGGATCCACTGAAGCTTTCTTT

d_gene: -
j_gene: TRBJ2-6
v_gene: TRBV5-1
abundance: -
CDR3aa: CASSSDLGGANVLTF
CDR3nt: TGCGCCAGCAGCTCCGACCTGGGCGGGGCCAACGTCCTGACTTTC

d_gene: TRBD2
j_gene: TRBJ2-7
v_gene: TRBV11-2
abundance: -
CDR3aa: CASSLEGLAAYEQYF
CDR3nt: TGTGCCAGCAGCTTAGAGGGACTAGCGGCCTACGAGCAGTACTTC

d_gene: TRBD2
j_gene: TRBJ2-5
v_gene: TRBV18
abundance: once
CDR3aa: CASSPRSGSEETQYF
CDR3nt: TGTGCCAGCTCACCACGGAGCGGGAGCGAAGAGACCCAGTACTTC

d_gene: -
j_gene: TRBJ1-2
v_gene: TRBV6-6
abundance: -
CDR3aa: CASNRDSNYGYTF
CDR3nt: TGTGCCAGCAACCGAGACAGTAACTATGGCTACACCTTC

d_gene: TRBD1
j_gene: TRBJ1-2
v_gene: TRBV5-8
abundance: -
CDR3aa: CASSHRGVYGYTF
CDR3nt: TGTGCCAGCAGCCACAGGGGGGTCTATGGCTACACCTTC

d_gene: TRBD2
j_gene: TRBJ2-3
v_gene: TRBV7-8
abundance: -
CDR3aa: CASSFDASGSTDTQYF
CDR3nt: TGTGCCAGCAGCTTTGATGCTAGCGGGTCTACAGATACGCAGTATTTT

d_gene: TRBD1
j_gene: TRBJ1-1
v_gene: TRBV19
abundance: -
CDR3aa: CASRDTTGVGTEAFF
CDR3nt: TGTGCCAGTAGAGATACCACAGGGGTGGGGACTGAAGCTTTCTTT

d_gene: TRBD2
j_gene: TRBJ2-2
v_gene: TRBV5-1
abundance: -
CDR3aa: CASSLGPGGKDTGELFF
CDR3nt: TGCGCCAGCAGCTTGGGGCCGGGGGGAAAGGACACCGGGGAGCTGTTTTTT